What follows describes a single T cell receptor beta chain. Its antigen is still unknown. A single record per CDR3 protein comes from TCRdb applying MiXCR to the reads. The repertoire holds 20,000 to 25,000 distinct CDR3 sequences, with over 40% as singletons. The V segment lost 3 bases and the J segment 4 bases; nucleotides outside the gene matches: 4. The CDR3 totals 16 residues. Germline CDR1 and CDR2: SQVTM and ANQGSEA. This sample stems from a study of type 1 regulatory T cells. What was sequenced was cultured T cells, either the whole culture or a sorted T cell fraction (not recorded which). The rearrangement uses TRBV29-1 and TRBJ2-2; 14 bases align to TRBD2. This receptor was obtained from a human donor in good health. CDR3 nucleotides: TGCAGCGTTGACGGGACTAGCGGGGGCGTCACCGGGGAGCTGTTTTTT. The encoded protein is CSVDGTSGGVTGELFF.